This TCR beta chain was obtained from a study of beta chain features in type 1 diabetes. The isolated RNA, all of it, was reverse transcribed, so expressed TCRB transcripts were what got sequenced. Sequencing used immunoSEQ multiplex PCR; TCRdb keeps in-frame clones, though not all of them. Here the sample spans 300,000 to 350,000 clones, 13% being singletons. Germline CDR1 reads SGHRS; CDR2 reads YFSETQ. This CDR3 comprises 17 residues. V gave up 3 bases and J gave up 6 bases; unmatched junction bases: 12. As to this clone: Its antigen is not identified.

Overall study results and limits: All four CD4+ subsets of Type 1 diabetes patients contained TCRB CDR3s that were moderately but significantly shorter. A closer apparent resemblance between naive, central memory and Treg TCRB repertoires was seen in patients than in healthy donors. For patients and controls alike, PCR might favor shorter templates to the same degree.

This clonotype was sampled from a woman under 30 with type 1 diabetes. Sequencing was performed on naive CD4+ T cells from blood. The rearrangement joins TRBV5-1 to TRBJ2-5; TRBD1 matches at 12 bases. In nucleotides, the CDR3 is TGCGCCAGCAGCTCGGGACAGGGGGCCAGAACCGGACAGACCCAGTACTTC. It specifies CASSSGQGARTGQTQYF.